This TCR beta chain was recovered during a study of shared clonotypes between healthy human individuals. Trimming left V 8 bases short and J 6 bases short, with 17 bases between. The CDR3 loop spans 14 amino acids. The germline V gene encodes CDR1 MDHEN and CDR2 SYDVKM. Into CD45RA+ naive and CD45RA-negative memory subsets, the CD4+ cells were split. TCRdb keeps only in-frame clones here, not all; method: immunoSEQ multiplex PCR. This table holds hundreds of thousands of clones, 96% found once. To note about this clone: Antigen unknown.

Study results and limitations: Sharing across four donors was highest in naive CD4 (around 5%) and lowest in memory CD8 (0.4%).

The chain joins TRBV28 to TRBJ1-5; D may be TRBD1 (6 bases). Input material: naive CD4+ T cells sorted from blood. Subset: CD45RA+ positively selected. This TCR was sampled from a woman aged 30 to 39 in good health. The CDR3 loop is CASRGGQGGQPQHF. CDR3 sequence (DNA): TGTGCCAGCCGGGGGGGCCAAGGTGGTCAGCCCCAGCATTTT.